The entry below describes one T cell receptor beta chain. What it recognizes is unknown. The CDR3 covers 13 residues. CDR1 and CDR2 from the germline V gene are SGHTA and FQGNSA. V shed 5 bases and J 4 bases; nucleotides not matched to a gene: 3. Autoimmune disease history or systemic immunosuppression led to patient exclusion. The data originate from a study of OX40 agonist ivuxolimab in advanced cancers. Across the whole study: An agonistic human IgG2 monoclonal antibody against OX40 (CD134) was given. Patients got intravenous ivuxolimab at 0.01 to 10 mg/kg every 2 weeks. Study-level results: Antigen specificity was not determined for the expanded peripheral T cells.

The assay was immunoSEQ multiplex PCR, and TCRdb's table has in-frame clones only and misses some. The profile shows fewer than 100,000 clones, roughly 85% of them singletons. Here the sequenced sample was CD4+ or CD8+ T cells sorted from blood, taken in a trial of the OX40 agonist ivuxolimab. The sequence came from an adult with an advanced solid tumor such as melanoma, head and neck, liver or kidney cancer. The genes are TRBV7-2 and TRBJ2-5; 8 positions agree with TRBD1. CDR3 bases: TGTGCCAGCAGCCTCACAGGGGGAGAGACCCAGTACTTC. Protein product: CASSLTGGETQYF.